Below, 19 T cell receptor beta chains from the same sample are listed, as sequenced in a study of cytomegalovirus exposure and HLA in healthy donors. Amplification used 60 Vbeta primers and 13 Jbeta primers. Some clones are missing from TCRdb's copy, which holds only in-frame ones; the method was immunoSEQ multiplex PCR. The repertoire includes roughly 300,000 clones, 75% to 90% of them detected once, and about 4% sits in the top ten. Sequenced: PBMCs. Receptors originate from a middle-aged man in good health and CMV-seropositive.

The J gene is TRBJ2-7, the V gene TRBV28; TRBD1 matches at 7 bases. This CDR3 is built from 13 residues. J lost 3 bases, V lost 4 bases, and 3 bases had no gene match. Germline CDR1 is MDHEN and CDR2 is SYDVKM. The CDR3 nucleotides are TGTGCCAGCAGTTCCGGGACAGACTACGAGCAGTACTTC. Amino acid sequence: CASSSGTDYEQYF.

V gene TRBV11-1 combines with J gene TRBJ1-1; 8 positions match TRBD1. The J segment lost 5 bases and the V segment lost 3 bases, leaving 8 bases of the junction unmatched. The CDR3 totals 15 residues. Germline assignment: CDR1 SGHAT and CDR2 FQDESV (reference sequence). In DNA form, the CDR3 reads TGTGCCAGCAGCTTTGAGGGCAGGGGGCTTACTGAAGCTTTCTTT. Protein sequence: CASSFEGRGLTEAFF.

The chain uses TRBV6-1 and TRBJ2-5; TRBD2 agrees at 7 bases. The germline V gene has CDR1 MNHNS and CDR2 SASEGT. This CDR3 contains 16 residues. V lost 1 base and J lost 1; bases outside the gene matches: 6. The CDR3, as DNA: TGTGCCAGCAGTGAAGATTACGGCGGGAGCCAAGAGACCCAGTACTTC. Translation: CASSEDYGGSQETQYF.

This chain links TRBV6-6 with TRBJ2-3; 9 bases map to TRBD2. V was clipped by 1 base and J by 5 bases; unmatched bases: 4. This CDR3 region has 15 residues. Per the germline V gene, CDR1 is MNHNY and CDR2 is SVGAGI (reference sequence). The CDR3 nucleotides are TGTGCCAGCAGTTACTTAGCGGGAGCGGGAGATACGCAGTATTTT. This gives the protein CASSYLAGAGDTQYF.

The chain joins TRBV19 to TRBJ1-5; D possibly corresponds to TRBD1 (6 bases). The CDR3 length is 14 residues. With 1 base removed from V and 5 bases from J, the gap between germline ends came to 9 bases. The germline V gene has CDR1 LNHDA and CDR2 SQIVND (reference sequence). CDR3 sequence (DNA): TGTGCCAGTAGTATAGGAGGGGGTGATCAGCCCCAGCATTTT. This gives the protein CASSIGGGDQPQHF.

This rearrangement joins TRBV23-1 to TRBJ2-2; TRBD1 is a possible D gene (5 bases). TRBV23-1 is recorded as an ORF, its role being uncertain. The CDR3 length is 18 residues. Trimming stripped 4 bases from V and 3 bases from J, with 21 bases between. CDR3 protein: CASSLPGRVRSHTGELFF. In DNA form, the CDR3 reads TGCGCCAGCAGTCTACCCGGCAGGGTCAGGTCGCACACCGGGGAGCTGTTTTTT.

The chain is built from TRBV5-6 and TRBJ1-5; 8 nucleotides line up with TRBD1. There are 17 residues in the CDR3. Per germline, CDR1 SGHDT and CDR2 YYEEEE. Trimming cost V 1 base and J 0 bases; bases outside gene matches: 6. CDR3 in amino acids: CASSLQAGGYSNQPQHF. The DNA of the CDR3 is TGTGCCAGCAGCTTGCAGGCAGGGGGCTATAGCAATCAGCCCCAGCATTTT. The full variable domain, completed using reference TRBV5-6 and TRBJ1-5, is DAGVTQSPTHLIKTRGQQVTLRCSPKSGHDTVSWYQQALGQGPQFIFQYYEEEERQRGNFPDRFSGHQFPNYSSELNVNALLLGDSALYLCASSLQAGGYSNQPQHFGDGTRLSIL.

The gene calls are TRBV28 and TRBJ1-2; maybe TRBD1 (5 bases). Trimming left V 5 bases short and J 8 bases short, with 18 bases between. The CDR3 extends over 14 amino acids. Germline-derived CDR1 and CDR2 are MDHEN and SYDVKM. The CDR3 reads CASSQAQAIWGYTF. The DNA of the CDR3 is TGTGCCAGCAGTCAAGCACAGGCGATCTGGGGCTACACCTTC.

The rearrangement joins TRBV5-1 to TRBJ2-1, with a possible D match to TRBD2 (5 bases). The V end lost 4 bases, the J end lost 8 bases, and 16 bases lay between the germline ends. CDR3 length: 14 residues. The germline V gene has CDR1 SGHRS and CDR2 YFSETQ. The chain's CDR3 is CASSPLSGWDEQFF. Written as DNA, the CDR3 is TGCGCCAGCAGCCCTCTCAGCGGATGGGATGAGCAGTTCTTC.

The chain carries TRBV28 and TRBJ1-5, with 9 bases aligning to TRBD1. The CDR3 runs 16 residues. V shed 3 bases, J shed 5 bases, and the junction held 8 bases outside the gene matches. Germline V lookup: CDR1 MDHEN, CDR2 SYDVKM. CDR3 nucleotide sequence: TGTGCCAGCAGTTTTTCCCGGACAGGGGTTGATCAGCCCCAGCATTTT. Its protein is CASSFSRTGVDQPQHF.

The rearrangement uses TRBV29-1 and TRBJ2-1; 11 nucleotides line up with TRBD2. After removal of 7 bases from V and 4 bases from J, the junction contained 15 bases not matched to a gene. This CDR3 contains 17 residues. Germline CDR1 and CDR2: SQVTM and ANQGSEA. The CDR3 DNA sequence: TGCAGCGCCGACCGTGGGCTAGCGGGAGGCCGTTACAATGAGCAGTTCTTC. This sequence encodes CSADRGLAGGRYNEQFF.

The chain joins TRBV10-3 to TRBJ2-7; 8 bases match TRBD2. The V gene end was trimmed by 3 bases and the J gene end by 4 bases; junction bases not matched to a gene: 5. The CDR3 covers 14 residues. Germline V CDR1 and CDR2: ENHRY, SYGVKD. The CDR3: CAISEASGWYEQYF. CDR3 in DNA: TGTGCCATCAGTGAAGCTAGCGGGTGGTACGAGCAGTACTTC.

The chain links TRBV27 to TRBJ2-5; possibly TRBD2 for D (5 bases). The CDR3 has 13 amino acids. Germline V lookup: CDR1 MNHEY, CDR2 SMNVEV (reference sequence). Between the trimmed V and J ends, which lost 5 bases and 2 bases, there was a span of 9 bases. The CDR3 is CASSPWTQETQYF. CDR3 nucleotides: TGTGCCAGCAGTCCCTGGACTCAAGAGACCCAGTACTTC.

The genes are TRBV6-5 and TRBJ1-6, with 9 bases that match TRBD1. There are 14 residues in the CDR3. J gave up 9 bases and V 5 bases, and 5 bases lay outside the gene matches. Germline V gene data show CDR1 as MNHEY and CDR2 as SVGAGI. The CDR3 loop reads CASSPGTGTSPLHF. DNA for the CDR3: TGTGCCAGCAGTCCTGGGACAGGGACTTCACCCCTCCACTTT.

This sequence joins TRBV27 and TRBJ1-2; 9 bases map to TRBD1. This CDR3 contains 15 residues. Losses at the gene ends were 1 base for V and 4 bases for J; bases not matched to a gene: 4. The germline gives CDR1 MNHEY, CDR2 SMNVEV (reference sequence). The CDR3 protein is CASSLYGTGSYGYTF. As DNA, the CDR3 is TGTGCCAGCAGTTTATACGGGACAGGGAGCTATGGCTACACCTTC.

This chain joins TRBV7-2 and TRBJ2-7; 10 bases are a match to TRBD2. CDR1 SGHTA and CDR2 FQGNSA come from the germline V gene. This CDR3 contains 14 residues. V lost 3 bases to trimming and J lost 3 bases; unmatched junction nucleotides: 2. The CDR3 protein is CASSFLAGVYEQYF. In DNA, the CDR3 is TGTGCCAGCAGCTTTCTAGCGGGAGTCTACGAGCAGTACTTC. The full variable domain, its missing parts supplied by reference TRBV7-2 and TRBJ2-7, is GAGVSQSPSNKVTEKGKDVELRCDPISGHTALYWYRQSLGQGLEFLIYFQGNSAPDKSGLPSDRFSAERTGGSVSTLTIQRTQQEDSAVYLCASSFLAGVYEQYFGPGTRLTVT.

V gene TRBV4-1 combines with J gene TRBJ1-1; perhaps TRBD1 as D (5 bases). The CDR3 is 16 residues long. Between the trimmed V and J ends, which lost 0 bases and 2 bases, there was a span of 13 bases. The germline gives CDR1 MGHRA, CDR2 YSYEKL. The DNA for the CDR3 is TGCGCCAGCAGCCAAGATAGAGTGACAGTCAACACTGAAGCTTTCTTT. Its translation is CASSQDRVTVNTEAFF.

Details on this clone: One end of the junction varies from germline; a read error may be responsible. The chain employs TRBV7-7 and TRBJ2-3; 8 bases map to TRBD2. CDR1 is SSHAT and CDR2 is FNYEAQ in the germline V gene (reference sequence). The CDR3 length is 14 residues. The CDR3: CASSRGLEADTQYF. The CDR3, as DNA: TGTGCTAGCAGCCGGGGACTAGAAGCAGATACGCAGTATTTT.

The gene calls are TRBV4-2 and TRBJ2-1; TRBD1 matches 10 bases. The CDR3 is 15 residues long. Germline lookup yields CDR1 LGHNA and CDR2 YNFKEQ. Losses at the gene ends were 3 bases for V and 2 bases for J; bases not matched to a gene: 1. The CDR3 DNA reads TGTGCCAGCAGCCAGGGACAGGGGACCTACAATGAGCAGTTCTTC. It specifies CASSQGQGTYNEQFF.